This is a list of T cell receptor beta chains from one sample in a study of T cell responses to AZD1222 COVID-19 vaccine. Sequencing used immunoSEQ multiplex PCR; TCRdb keeps in-frame clones, though not all of them. This table has some 84,000 clones, roughly 85% appearing once. The sequences come from peripheral blood, collected 28 days after the second AZD1222 dose. The source is an adult who received the AZD1222 COVID-19 vaccine. Both conserved end residues are part of each CDR3. D genes are given only for firm matches. The listing skips clone size in some rows; elsewhere it reads once, few, many or a size class.

clone_size	v_call	j_call	d_call	cdr3_aa	cdr3_nt
NA	TRBV5-8	TRBJ1-3	NA	CASSLGRPSGNTIYF	TGTGCCAGCAGCCTGGGACGGCCCTCTGGAAACACCATATATTTT
NA	TRBV7-6	TRBJ2-3	TRBD1	CASSSQGADTQYF	TGTGCCAGCAGCTCCCAGGGGGCAGATACGCAGTATTTT
NA	TRBV6-9	TRBJ1-5	TRBD1	CASSCLQGASQPQHF	TGTGCCAGCAGTTGTTTACAGGGGGCGAGTCAGCCCCAGCATTTT
few	TRBV9	TRBJ2-5	TRBD1	CASSVEGQGVETQYF	TGTGCCAGCAGCGTAGAGGGACAGGGGGTTGAGACCCAGTACTTC
NA	TRBV7-2	TRBJ2-7	NA	CASSFAPGGEQYF	TGTGCCAGCAGCTTCGCCCCGGGTGGCGAGCAGTACTTC
NA	TRBV18	TRBJ1-5	TRBD1	CASSGQANNQPQHF	TGTGCCAGCTCAGGACAGGCGAACAATCAGCCCCAGCATTTT
NA	TRBV5-1	TRBJ2-5	NA	CASRLDSRGTQYF	TGCGCCAGCAGATTAGACAGCCGGGGGACCCAGTACTTC
NA	TRBV7-3	TRBJ1-1	TRBD1	CASSLTQGAGTEAFF	TGTGCCAGCAGCTTAACACAGGGGGCTGGGACTGAAGCTTTCTTT
NA	TRBV2	TRBJ1-5	NA	CASGREPSNQPQHF	TGTGCCAGCGGTAGAGAGCCGAGCAATCAGCCCCAGCATTTT
NA	TRBV5-1	TRBJ2-7	NA	CASSLELWGNENEQYF	TGCGCCAGCAGCTTGGAGCTATGGGGTAACGAGAACGAGCAGTACTTC
NA	TRBV19	TRBJ1-2	NA	CASFVSGGDHGYTF	TGTGCCAGTTTCGTATCGGGGGGCGACCATGGCTACACCTTC
NA	TRBV20-1	TRBJ1-4	NA	CSASFGNEKLFF	TGCAGTGCTAGTTTCGGGAATGAAAAACTGTTTTTT
NA	TRBV5-6	TRBJ1-1	NA	CASFAGEWNTEAFF	TGTGCCAGCTTCGCTGGGGAGTGGAACACTGAAGCTTTCTTT
NA	TRBV14	TRBJ1-5	NA	CASSSPSWGLNQPQHF	TGTGCCAGCAGCTCTCCGAGCTGGGGCCTCAATCAGCCCCAGCATTTT
NA	TRBV27	TRBJ2-7	NA	CASTPRSGSYEQYF	TGTGCCAGCACCCCCCGGTCGGGCTCCTACGAGCAGTACTTC
few	TRBV7-9	TRBJ2-7	NA	CASSSQSTYEQYF	TGTGCCAGCAGCTCGCAGAGTACCTACGAGCAGTACTTC
NA	TRBV29-1	TRBJ2-3	TRBD1	CSVQGTGGTDTQYF	TGCAGCGTTCAAGGGACAGGGGGCACAGATACGCAGTATTTT
NA	TRBV20-1	TRBJ1-5	NA	CSASGQGYSNQPQHF	TGCAGTGCTAGTGGGCAGGGCTATAGCAATCAGCCCCAGCATTTT
NA	TRBV6-5	TRBJ2-5	TRBD1	CASSKTWTGKETQYF	TGTGCCAGCAGTAAGACGTGGACAGGGAAAGAGACCCAGTACTTC
NA	TRBV5-1	TRBJ1-6	NA	CASSDAGTRGGSPLHF	TGCGCCAGCAGCGACGCCGGGACACGAGGTGGTTCACCCCTCCACTTT
NA	TRBV7-2	TRBJ1-1	NA	CASSLAQGTEAFF	TGTGCCAGCAGCTTAGCCCAGGGCACTGAAGCTTTCTTT
few	TRBV7-9	TRBJ1-2	TRBD1	CASSLGQGTTNYGYTF	TGTGCCAGCAGCTTGGGACAGGGGACCACTAACTATGGCTACACCTTC
NA	TRBV5-1	TRBJ1-2	TRBD1	CASSSGQAATGYTF	TGCGCCAGCAGCTCGGGACAGGCCGCGACTGGCTACACCTTC
NA	TRBV18	TRBJ2-7	NA	CASSPPANYEQYF	TGTGCCAGCTCACCACCGGCGAATTACGAGCAGTACTTC
NA	TRBV4-2	TRBJ1-2	TRBD1	CASSQEVGNRGRYGYTF	TGTGCCAGCAGCCAAGAGGTTGGAAACAGGGGGAGGTATGGCTACACCTTC
NA	TRBV6-5	TRBJ1-3	NA	CASIRGGSGNTIYF	TGTGCCAGCATTAGGGGTGGCTCTGGAAACACCATATATTTT
few	TRBV11-2	TRBJ2-3	NA	CASSPWTGFTDTQYF	TGTGCCAGCAGCCCCTGGACCGGATTCACAGATACGCAGTATTTT
NA	TRBV7-9	TRBJ2-3	NA	CASSFEGGTDTQYF	TGTGCCAGCAGCTTCGAGGGCGGCACAGATACGCAGTATTTT
NA	TRBV9	TRBJ2-3	TRBD2	CASSTLAGGTDTQYF	TGTGCCAGCAGCACACTAGCGGGGGGCACAGATACGCAGTATTTT
NA	TRBV30	TRBJ1-2	NA	CAWSVGANYGYTF	TGTGCCTGGAGTGTAGGAGCTAACTATGGCTACACCTTC
NA	TRBV28	TRBJ1-1	TRBD1	CASSPGTGLGEAFF	TGTGCCAGCAGTCCCGGGACAGGGTTGGGGGAAGCTTTCTTT
few	TRBV7-8	TRBJ2-1	NA	CASSPHWDEQFF	TGTGCCAGCAGCCCCCACTGGGATGAGCAGTTCTTC
once	TRBV7-2	TRBJ2-7	TRBD2	CASSFGGGPMSEQYF	TGTGCCAGCAGCTTTGGCGGGGGGCCCATGAGCGAGCAGTACTTC
NA	TRBV6-5	TRBJ1-2	NA	CASSLEVRGGYTF	TGTGCCAGCAGCCTCGAGGTCCGGGGTGGCTACACCTTC
NA	TRBV2	TRBJ1-5	NA	CASSLIGEIYQPQHF	TGTGCCAGCAGTTTGATCGGGGAGATTTATCAGCCCCAGCATTTT
NA	TRBV5-1	TRBJ2-5	NA	CASSLWRGSEETQYF	TGCGCCAGCAGCTTGTGGCGGGGCTCAGAAGAGACCCAGTACTTC
NA	TRBV6-5	TRBJ2-5	TRBD2	CASSRTSRETQYF	TGTGCCAGCAGCCGGACTAGCCGAGAGACCCAGTACTTC
NA	TRBV6-6	TRBJ2-1	NA	CASSTYNEQFF	TGTGCCAGCAGTACCTACAATGAGCAGTTCTTC
NA	TRBV5-5	TRBJ1-6	NA	CASSSRLDSPLHF	TGTGCCAGCAGCTCTCGTTTGGATTCACCCCTCCACTTT
NA	TRBV28	TRBJ2-6	TRBD1	CASSIPGQGGANVLTF	TGTGCCAGCAGTATCCCGGGACAGGGTGGGGCCAACGTCCTGACTTTC
NA	TRBV19	TRBJ1-1	NA	CASSIMGAGTEAFF	TGTGCCAGTAGTATCATGGGGGCGGGCACTGAAGCTTTCTTT
NA	TRBV18	TRBJ2-7	NA	CASSRGPSSYEQYF	TGTGCCAGCTCACGGGGACCGAGCTCCTACGAGCAGTACTTC
NA	TRBV9	TRBJ2-7	TRBD1	CASSVRTGGGEQYF	TGTGCCAGCAGCGTAAGAACAGGGGGAGGCGAGCAGTACTTC
once	TRBV5-4	TRBJ2-2	NA	CASSPVRASGTGELFF	TGTGCCAGCAGCCCGGTCAGGGCGTCGGGCACCGGGGAGCTGTTTTTT
NA	TRBV6-6	TRBJ2-5	NA	CASERKDREETQYF	TGTGCCAGCGAGCGAAAAGACAGAGAAGAGACCCAGTACTTC
NA	TRBV3-1/TRBV3-2	TRBJ2-5	NA	CASSQDQETQYF	TGTGCCAGCAGCCAAGACCAAGAGACCCAGTACTTC
medium-sized	TRBV7-9	TRBJ2-2	NA	CASIKGTGTGELFF	TGTGCCAGCATAAAAGGAACGGGGACCGGGGAGCTGTTTTTT
NA	TRBV4-3	TRBJ1-5	NA	CASSQDGGRSQPQHF	TGCGCCAGCAGCCAAGACGGGGGCAGAAGTCAGCCCCAGCATTTT
few	TRBV28	TRBJ1-4	NA	CASGLQREKLFF	TGTGCCAGCGGCCTACAGCGTGAAAAACTGTTTTTT
NA	TRBV11-2	TRBJ1-5	NA	CASSFQEDQPQHF	TGTGCCAGCAGCTTTCAGGAGGATCAGCCCCAGCATTTT
NA	TRBV2	TRBJ2-3	TRBD2	CAAPGLAGGLTDTQYF	TGTGCCGCTCCAGGACTAGCGGGGGGCCTCACAGATACGCAGTATTTT
NA	TRBV4-3	TRBJ1-6	NA	CASSLGQGSNSPLHF	TGCGCCAGCAGCCTCGGGCAGGGCAGTAATTCACCCCTCCACTTT
NA	TRBV9	TRBJ1-1	NA	CASSSTPGPTEAFF	TGTGCCAGCAGCTCCACTCCGGGACCCACTGAAGCTTTCTTT
NA	TRBV19	TRBJ2-3	NA	CASSTQDSSTDTQYF	TGTGCCAGTAGTACGCAGGACTCAAGCACAGATACGCAGTATTTT